A selection of T cell receptor beta chains follows, all from one sample in a study of response to subunit inactivated influenza vaccine. One entry per CDR3 protein results from TCRdb running MiXCR on the RT-PCR reads. The sample carries 490,000 or so distinct CDR3 sequences, roughly 8.2% recorded once. The sample was PBMCs from blood, taken less than 30 months after vaccination. These receptors all come from a man between 50 and 69 years old who received an inactivated influenza vaccine. The CDR3 runs from the conserved cysteine through the conserved F or W. D genes are given only for firm matches. Clone size appears in some rows only: once, few, many, or a class for an expanded clone.

few TRBJ1-1 NA TRBV5-1 CASSLEGVRAGTF TGCGCCAGCAGCTTGGAGGGCGTCCGGGCCGGGACATTT
few TRBJ2-5 NA TRBV20-1 CSASGSAGYQETQYF TGCAGTGCTAGTGGAAGCGCCGGGTACCAAGAGACCCAGTACTTC
NA TRBJ2-5 NA TRBV20-1 CSANRERETQYF TGCAGTGCTAACAGGGAGCGAGAGACCCAGTACTTC
many TRBJ2-1 NA TRBV27 CASSTKGNSYNEQFF TGTGCCAGCAGTACCAAGGGCAACTCCTACAATGAGCAGTTCTTC
few TRBJ1-2 TRBD1 TRBV6-1 CASSDAGQAPNYGYTF TGTGCCAGCAGTGACGCCGGACAGGCGCCTAACTATGGCTACACCTTC
NA TRBJ2-7 NA TRBV29-1 CSVAGSTQGEQYF TGCAGCGTAGCCGGATCGACCCAGGGCGAGCAGTACTTC
many TRBJ2-7 NA TRBV28 CASSFPNQWDEQYF TGTGCCAGCAGTTTTCCCAATCAGTGGGACGAGCAGTACTTC
many TRBJ2-7 TRBD2 TRBV29-1 CSVAGTSASYEQYF TGCAGCGTGGCCGGGACTAGCGCCTCCTACGAGCAGTACTTC
NA TRBJ2-7 NA TRBV15 CATSRDRGDQYF TGTGCCACCAGCAGAGATAGGGGGGACCAGTACTTC
NA TRBJ2-2 NA TRBV19 CASSSGIGPGELFF TGTGCCAGTAGTTCCGGGATAGGCCCCGGGGAGCTGTTTTTT
NA TRBJ2-3 TRBD2 TRBV11-3 CASSPGLAGGYTQYF TGTGCCAGCAGCCCCGGACTAGCGGGGGGTTATACGCAGTATTTT
many TRBJ2-3 NA TRBV20-1 CSARRPIGGPDTQYF TGCAGTGCTAGACGACCCATTGGGGGCCCAGATACGCAGTATTTT
few TRBJ1-1 NA TRBV12-3/TRBV12-4 CASTLPGSEAFF TGTGCCAGCACTCTTCCAGGGTCAGAAGCTTTCTTT
many TRBJ1-1 NA TRBV4-3 CASSQVRNTEAFF TGCGCCAGCAGCCAAGTGAGGAACACTGAAGCTTTCTTT
NA TRBJ2-1 NA TRBV28 CASTGGTVDEQFF TGTGCCAGCACTGGCGGGACCGTGGATGAGCAGTTCTTC
NA TRBJ2-1 TRBD2 TRBV14 CASSQSGGLAYSSSYNEQFF TGTGCCAGCAGCCAGTCTGGGGGACTAGCGTACTCAAGCTCCTACAATGAGCAGTTCTTC
NA TRBJ2-1 TRBD2 TRBV19 CASSWLAGESYEQFF TGTGCCAGTAGTTGGCTAGCGGGAGAAAGTTATGAGCAGTTCTTC
few TRBJ2-1 NA TRBV7-7 CASSPGGVEQFF TGTGCTAGCAGCCCCGGGGGTGTTGAGCAGTTCTTC
NA TRBJ2-1 TRBD2 TRBV2 CASSDGQGTRNDNEQFF TGTGCCAGCAGTGATGGCCAAGGGACTAGAAACGACAATGAGCAGTTCTTC
NA TRBJ2-7 NA TRBV14 CASSQGLGNPLHEQYF TGTGCCAGCAGCCAAGGGCTGGGCAATCCCCTCCACGAGCAGTACTTC
NA TRBJ1-6 NA TRBV7-9 CASSSINNSPLHF TGTGCCAGCAGCTCTATTAATAATTCACCCCTCCACTTT
few TRBJ2-5 NA TRBV5-1 CASHPAPGQETQYF TGCGCCAGCCACCCTGCTCCGGGGCAAGAGACCCAGTACTTC
many TRBJ2-2 TRBD1 TRBV11-2 CASSLDRRTGNTGELFF TGTGCCAGCAGCTTAGATCGCCGGACAGGGAACACCGGGGAGCTGTTTTTT
few TRBJ1-3 NA TRBV6-2/TRBV6-3 CASSYDGYSGNTIYF TGTGCCAGCAGCTACGACGGATACTCTGGAAACACCATATATTTT
NA TRBJ2-1 TRBD2 TRBV7-2 CASSSTAGGYNEQFF TGTGCCAGCAGCTCCACTGCGGGAGGCTACAATGAGCAGTTCTTC
NA TRBJ1-4 NA TRBV4-1 CASSPSGAANEKLFF TGCGCCAGCAGCCCGTCCGGGGCAGCTAATGAAAAACTGTTTTTT
many TRBJ1-1 TRBD1 TRBV5-1 CASSLWTGGNTEAFF TGCGCCAGCAGCCTCTGGACAGGTGGAAACACTGAAGCTTTCTTT
many TRBJ2-3 NA TRBV12-3/TRBV12-4 CASSFFGSNTDTQYF TGTGCCAGCAGTTTTTTTGGTTCAAACACAGATACGCAGTATTTT
few TRBJ2-4 TRBD2 TRBV29-1 CSGGAGAQNIQYF TGCAGCGGTGGAGCGGGAGCCCAAAACATTCAGTACTTC
few TRBJ2-1 TRBD2 TRBV12-3/TRBV12-4 CASSSRAGGKYNEQFF TGTGCCAGCAGTTCCCGTGCGGGGGGGAAATACAATGAGCAGTTCTTC
many TRBJ1-5 NA TRBV5-1 CASSPEGLLTNQPQHF TGCGCCAGCAGCCCGGAGGGTTTACTTACAAATCAGCCCCAGCATTTT
many TRBJ2-3 NA TRBV6-5 CASSYEWDGLGTQYF TGTGCCAGCAGTTACGAGTGGGACGGCCTTGGGACGCAGTATTTT
NA TRBJ2-7 NA TRBV27 CASSLGVPGLKTYEQYF TGTGCCAGCAGTTTAGGGGTTCCCGGGCTGAAGACCTACGAGCAGTACTTC
once TRBJ2-1 NA TRBV3-1 CASSVEGGAGYNEQFF TGTGCCAGCAGCGTCGAAGGGGGCGCGGGGTACAATGAGCAGTTCTTC
few TRBJ2-4 NA TRBV9 CASSVGTGQTVTIQYF TGTGCCAGCAGCGTAGGTACCGGTCAAACAGTAACCATTCAGTACTTC
few TRBJ2-7 NA TRBV27 CASPGTPATYEQYF TGTGCCAGTCCCGGGACCCCGGCCACCTACGAGCAGTACTTC
NA TRBJ2-6 TRBD1 TRBV12-3/TRBV12-4 CASSLVQGASSGANVLTF TGTGCCAGCAGTTTAGTACAGGGGGCCTCCTCTGGGGCCAACGTCCTGACTTTC
many TRBJ2-3 NA TRBV27 CASRWGTHTDTQYF TGTGCCAGCAGATGGGGGACTCACACAGATACGCAGTATTTT
NA TRBJ2-3 TRBD2 TRBV4-1 CASSHLGLAKADTQYF TGCGCCAGCAGCCACCTGGGACTAGCGAAGGCAGATACGCAGTATTTT
many TRBJ1-1 NA TRBV15 CATSKPTGRGNTEAFF TGTGCCACCAGCAAGCCCACGGGACGGGGAAACACTGAAGCTTTCTTT
few TRBJ2-3 TRBD2 TRBV9 CASSVSGGAADTQYF TGTGCCAGCAGCGTGAGCGGGGGGGCAGCAGATACGCAGTATTTT
few TRBJ2-7 TRBD1 TRBV11-2 CASSRRDRNYEQYF TGTGCCAGCAGCCGAAGGGACAGGAACTACGAGCAGTACTTC
many TRBJ2-2 NA TRBV20-1 CSATGTSNTGELFF TGCAGTGCAACCGGGACTTCCAACACCGGGGAGCTGTTTTTT
many TRBJ1-1 TRBD1 TRBV2 CASNPQGAAEAFF TGTGCCAGCAACCCACAGGGGGCGGCTGAAGCTTTCTTT